This is a list of T cell receptor beta chains from one sample in a study of cytomegalovirus exposure and HLA in healthy donors. Method: immunoSEQ multiplex PCR; TCRdb's copy keeps in-frame clones and lacks some. In the table there are under 150,000 clones, about three quarters of which are singletons. The sequenced sample was PBMCs. These receptors originate from a middle-aged woman in good health and CMV-seronegative. Both conserved end residues are part of each CDR3. The D gene is left open where the match is weak. Part of the rows lack a size; the others show once, few, many or a class for expanded clones.

j_call | d_call | clone_size | v_call | cdr3_aa | cdr3_nt
TRBJ2-2 | TRBD2 | - | TRBV6-5 | CASSYSTGGAGELFF | TGTGCCAGCAGTTACTCGACGGGAGGGGCCGGGGAGCTGTTTTTT
TRBJ2-5 | TRBD2 | - | TRBV19 | CASSIMGTSGETQYF | TGTGCCAGTAGTATAATGGGGACTAGCGGAGAGACCCAGTACTTC
TRBJ2-2 | TRBD1 | - | TRBV5-1 | CASSPAAGGSGELFF | TGCGCCAGCAGCCCGGCGGCAGGGGGCAGCGGGGAGCTGTTTTTT
TRBJ2-7 | - | - | TRBV5-6 | CASSLLGGSYEQYF | TGTGCCAGCAGCTTACTAGGGGGCTCCTACGAGCAGTACTTC
TRBJ2-2 | - | - | TRBV27 | CASHDRQNTGELFF | TGTGCCAGCCATGACAGGCAGAACACCGGGGAGCTGTTTTTT
TRBJ2-3 | TRBD2 | - | TRBV29-1 | CSAAGAGGLDTQYF | TGCAGCGCCGCAGGGGCGGGAGGTTTGGATACGCAGTATTTT
TRBJ2-3 | TRBD2 | - | TRBV9 | CASSAAGGRTDTQYF | TGTGCCAGCAGCGCAGCGGGAGGACGCACAGATACGCAGTATTTT
TRBJ2-5 | - | - | TRBV19 | CATKRGTAGETQYF | TGTGCCACTAAAAGGGGTACGGCGGGGGAGACCCAGTACTTC
TRBJ1-2 | - | - | TRBV6-6 | CASRTGRDYGYTF | TGTGCCAGCAGGACAGGACGGGACTATGGCTACACCTTC
TRBJ1-1 | - | - | TRBV7-9 | CASSPRGSTEAFF | TGTGCCAGCAGCCCAAGAGGTAGCACTGAAGCTTTCTTT
TRBJ2-2 | - | - | TRBV11-3 | CASSSATGTNTGELFF | TGTGCCAGCAGCTCCGCGACAGGGACTAACACCGGGGAGCTGTTTTTT
TRBJ2-1 | - | once | TRBV19 | CASSISLLVIGEQFF | TGTGCCAGTAGTATAAGTCTACTAGTAATCGGTGAGCAGTTCTTC
TRBJ2-7 | TRBD1 | few | TRBV28 | CASESGQGYEQYF | TGTGCCAGTGAATCGGGACAGGGCTACGAGCAGTACTTC
TRBJ1-5 | TRBD1 | - | TRBV2 | CASTGWGTGNQPQHF | TGTGCCAGCACAGGATGGGGGACAGGGAATCAGCCCCAGCATTTT
TRBJ2-1 | - | few | TRBV5-4 | CASSYSGYSVEQFF | TGTGCCAGCAGCTACAGCGGGTATTCAGTTGAGCAGTTCTTC
TRBJ2-5 | TRBD2 | once | TRBV28 | CASGEGTKETQYF | TGTGCCAGCGGGGAGGGGACGAAAGAGACCCAGTACTTC
TRBJ1-1 | - | once | TRBV27 | CASSRLDRNTEAFF | TGTGCCAGCAGTAGATTAGACAGGAACACTGAAGCTTTCTTT
TRBJ2-7 | TRBD2 | - | TRBV28 | CASSLFGGGEQYF | TGTGCCAGCAGTTTATTCGGGGGAGGGGAGCAGTACTTC
TRBJ2-2 | - | - | TRBV6-5 | CASRRVKLVPGELFF | TGTGCCAGCAGACGCGTTAAACTAGTTCCCGGGGAGCTGTTTTTT
TRBJ2-3 | TRBD1 | - | TRBV5-1 | CASSLGWGQLPSTDTQYF | TGCGCCAGCAGCTTGGGCTGGGGACAGCTACCGAGCACAGATACGCAGTATTTT
TRBJ2-7 | TRBD2 | - | TRBV6-5 | CASSYSFTSGRDEQYF | TGTGCCAGCAGTTACTCCTTTACTAGCGGGAGGGACGAGCAGTACTTC
TRBJ2-7 | - | - | TRBV10-1 | CASSESNREGEQYF | TGCGCCAGCAGTGAGTCGAACCGCGAGGGCGAGCAGTACTTC
TRBJ1-3 | - | - | TRBV19 | CASSRPWGGHAGNTIYF | TGTGCCAGTAGCCGCCCCTGGGGGGGGCATGCTGGAAACACCATATATTTT
TRBJ2-3 | TRBD1 | - | TRBV29-1 | CSVEGQGFSRGTDTQYF | TGCAGCGTCGAGGGACAGGGGTTTTCTCGGGGCACAGATACGCAGTATTTT
TRBJ2-1 | TRBD2 | - | TRBV19 | CASSIGTGTSSYNEQFF | TGTGCCAGTAGTATAGGGACCGGGACTAGCAGCTACAATGAGCAGTTCTTC
TRBJ2-7 | - | - | TRBV19 | CASSSVGREQYF | TGTGCCAGTAGTTCGGTGGGGCGCGAGCAGTACTTC
TRBJ2-6 | TRBD1 | - | TRBV9 | CASSPRGSGANGLTF | TGTGCCAGCAGCCCCAGGGGGTCTGGGGCCAACGGCCTGACTTTC